This TCR beta chain was sequenced for a study of blood T cells in healthy people across ages. Primed by a sample-barcoded 5' primer and a J-beta primer mix, a second PCR proceeded for about 6 to 11 cycles. MiXCR was run by TCRdb on the 5' RACE reads, yielding one entry per CDR3 protein. Of around 600,000 distinct CDR3 sequences detected, about 45% appear once; the ten largest clones hold 20% to 25%. Broader study findings: Long-lived and aged donors differed, with more naive CD4+ cells and higher diversity in the long-lived. Age showed a roughly linear inverse relationship with TCR beta diversity per million T cells. In the absence of known donor CMV status, changes in expanded clonotypes were possibly confounded.

This clonotype was counted a few times. Its antigen is currently unknown. CDR3 length equals 15 residues. Germline V gene sequence: CDR1 LGHNA, CDR2 YSLEER. The V call is TRBV4-3, the J call TRBJ2-4; the D is unclear. The DNA matches TRBJ2-7 better at its end, which makes the J call doubtful. This receptor was taken from an elderly man in good health. Material: blood. Here the CDR3 reads CASSQLVTGPYEQYF. CDR3 bases: TGCGCCAGCAGCCAACTAGTGACTGGACCCTACGAGCAGTACTTC.